This T cell receptor (beta chain) was captured by sequencing in a study of blood T cell repertoires in COVID-19. In the authors' methods: Quantification of nucleated cells was approximated via reference gene primer amplification. Libraries were prepared by immunoSEQ multiplex PCR; TCRdb keeps only in-frame clonotypes and omits some of them. That table gives V, J and clone size, and the DNA gave D and trimming. The sample has approximately 160,000 clones; about 86% are singletons. Living in 24 US areas, the participants were between roughly 18 and 89 years of age. Cohorts were based on clinical histories the participants reported. Trimming cost V 1 base and J 0 bases, with 6 bases left between them. The V gene's germline CDR1 is LGHDT and CDR2 YNNKEL (reference sequence). The CDR3 consists of 15 residues.

Sequenced sample: PBMCs or T cells enriched from blood (not recorded which). The chain couples TRBV3-1 (or the pseudogene TRBV3-2) to TRBJ2-2, with D unresolved. This TCR came from a man aged 50 to 60 who had recovered from COVID-19. This CDR3 is CASSQVVTNTGELFF. The CDR3 nucleotides read TGTGCCAGCAGCCAAGTTGTAACGAACACCGGGGAGCTGTTTTTT.